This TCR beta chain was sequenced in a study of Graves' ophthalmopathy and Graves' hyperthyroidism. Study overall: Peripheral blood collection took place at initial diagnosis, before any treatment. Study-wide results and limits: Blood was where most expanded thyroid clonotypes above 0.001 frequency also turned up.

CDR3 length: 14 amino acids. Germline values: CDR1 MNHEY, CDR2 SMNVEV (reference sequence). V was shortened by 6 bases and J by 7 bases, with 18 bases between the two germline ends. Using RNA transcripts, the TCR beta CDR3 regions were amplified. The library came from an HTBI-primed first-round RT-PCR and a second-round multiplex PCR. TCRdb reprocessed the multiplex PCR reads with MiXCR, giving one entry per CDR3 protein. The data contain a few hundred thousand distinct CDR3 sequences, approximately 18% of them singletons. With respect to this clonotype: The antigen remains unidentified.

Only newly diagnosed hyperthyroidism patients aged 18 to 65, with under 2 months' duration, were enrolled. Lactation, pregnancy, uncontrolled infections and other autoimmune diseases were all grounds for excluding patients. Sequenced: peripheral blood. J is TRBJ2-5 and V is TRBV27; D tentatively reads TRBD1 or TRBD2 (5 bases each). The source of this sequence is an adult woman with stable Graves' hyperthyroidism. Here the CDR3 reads CASRPAGTRWTQYF. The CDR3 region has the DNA TGTGCCAGCAGACCCGCCGGGACCCGTTGGACCCAGTACTTC.